This entry concerns a single TCR beta chain. This record belongs to a study of blood T cell repertoires in COVID-19. At the level of the study: T cells, B-cell-depleted T cells, or PBMCs provided the cDNA or gDNA that served as material.

How the authors handled the data: Quantification of nucleated cells was approximated via reference gene primer amplification. Generated by immunoSEQ multiplex PCR, the TCRdb table keeps only in-frame clones and is missing some. V and J calls and clone size follow that table, whereas D and trimming were derived from the DNA. The repertoire holds some 15,000 clones, with 83% as singletons. V lost 0 bases to trimming and J lost 7 bases, with 12 bases between them. Germline V gene lookup returns CDR1 SGDLS and CDR2 YYNGEE. The length of the CDR3 is 14 residues. Sequenced material: peripheral blood. The receptor was isolated from a woman between 55 and 75 years old with acute or convalescent COVID-19. The chain uses TRBV9 and TRBJ2-3, with D possibly being TRBD2 (7 bases). The CDR3 sequence: CASSVAGGTNTQYF. The DNA for the CDR3 is TGTGCCAGCAGCGTAGCGGGGGGCACCAATACGCAGTATTTT.